Sequencing of this T cell receptor beta chain was carried out in a study of blood T cell repertoires in COVID-19. V was clipped by 4 bases and J by 2 bases, with 30 bases between them. Germline V gene sequence: CDR1 MDHEN, CDR2 SYDVKM. This CDR3 region has 21 residues. The cohort comprised adults aged 18 to 89 years residing in 20 to 30 US areas. Clinical history reported by participants formed the basis on which cohorts were assigned. In the original workflow: Reference gene primer amplification gave estimated nucleated cell counts. Method: immunoSEQ multiplex PCR; TCRdb's copy keeps in-frame clones and lacks some. D and trimming come from the DNA, and the V and J calls and clone size come from that table. The repertoire includes 360,000 or so clones, around 92% of them detected once, and 1.7% sits in the top ten.

The chain uses TRBV28 and TRBJ1-5; D gene uncertain. Specimen: PBMCs or T cells enriched from blood (not recorded which). This receptor was identified in a woman aged 30 to 39 who had recovered from COVID-19. CDR3 sequence (DNA): TGTGCCAGCAGTTCCTCTACGCCGACCCCCGTGGAGGCCTGGCGCAATCAGCCCCAGCATTTT. Translation gives CASSSSTPTPVEAWRNQPQHF.